The T cell receptor beta chain described here comes from a study of blood T cell repertoires in COVID-19. Across the study: T cells, B-cell-depleted T cells, or PBMCs provided the cDNA or gDNA that served as material.

Per the original methods: Researchers report that nucleated cell counts were estimated from reference gene primer amplification. Sequenced by immunoSEQ multiplex PCR; TCRdb stores in-frame clones only, minus some. V and J calls plus clone size are reproduced from that table; the DNA served to infer D and trimming. The sample lists under 300,000 clones; 75% to 90% were seen once. The sequence derives from a middle-aged man who had recovered from COVID-19. Input material: PBMCs or T cells enriched from blood (not recorded which).

CDR3 nucleotide sequence: TGTGCCAGCAGTCCTAGCGGGATCTACGAGCAGTACTTC. This gives the protein CASSPSGIYEQYF. The V and J genes are TRBV28 and TRBJ2-7; TRBD2 agrees at 9 bases. Germline V lookup: CDR1 MDHEN, CDR2 SYDVKM. This CDR3 has 13 residues. After removal of 5 bases from V and 3 bases from J, the junction contained 2 bases not matched to a gene.